The present TCR beta chain was sequenced within a study of T cells in Graves' hyperthyroidism and ophthalmopathy. RNA transcripts gave rise to amplified TCR beta CDR3 regions. First-round RT-PCR targeting the TCR CDR3 was performed with the HTBI primer set. Each CDR3 protein gets one entry after TCRdb re-called the multiplex PCR reads with MiXCR. The sample lists 300,000 to 350,000 distinct CDR3 sequences; roughly 21% were seen once. This CDR3 comprises 15 residues. CDR1 is SNHLY and CDR2 is FYNNEI in the germline V gene. Germline trimming cut 7 bases from V and 1 base from J; bases unmatched to any gene: 6. Stable disease denoted Graves' hyperthyroidism without ophthalmopathy progression within 18 months. Patients aged 18 to 65 with hyperthyroidism were newly diagnosed, with duration under 2 months. The PBMCs were sourced from fresh peripheral blood (about 9.7 ml). The sample holds many counts of this clonotype.

The chain has TRBV2 and TRBJ1-5; 8 nucleotides agree with TRBD1. The sequenced sample was blood. This sequence was found in a woman in her 50s with Graves' hyperthyroidism. The CDR3 here is CASTGQGVSNQPQHF. CDR3 nucleotide sequence: TGTGCCAGCACCGGACAGGGAGTGAGCAATCAGCCCCAGCATTTT. The whole variable domain, filled in from reference TRBV2 and TRBJ1-5, reads EPEVTQTPSHQVTQMGQEVILRCVPISNHLYFYWYRQILGQKVEFLVSFYNNEISEKSEIFDDQFSVERPDGSNFTLKIRSTKLEDSAMYFCASTGQGVSNQPQHFGDGTRLSIL.